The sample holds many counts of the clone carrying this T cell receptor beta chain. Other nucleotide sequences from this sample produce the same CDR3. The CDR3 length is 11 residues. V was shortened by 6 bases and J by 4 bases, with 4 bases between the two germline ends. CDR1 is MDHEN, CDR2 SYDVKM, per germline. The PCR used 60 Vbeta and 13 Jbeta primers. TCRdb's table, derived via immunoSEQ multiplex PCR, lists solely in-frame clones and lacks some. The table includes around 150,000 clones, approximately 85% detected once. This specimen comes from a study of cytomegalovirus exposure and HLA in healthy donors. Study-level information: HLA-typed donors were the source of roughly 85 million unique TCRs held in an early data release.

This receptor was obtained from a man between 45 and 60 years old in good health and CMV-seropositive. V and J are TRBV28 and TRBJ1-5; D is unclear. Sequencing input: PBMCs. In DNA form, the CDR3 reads TGTGCCAGCAGCCTAAATCAGCCCCAGCATTTT. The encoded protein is CASSLNQPQHF. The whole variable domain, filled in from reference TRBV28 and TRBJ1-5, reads DVKVTQSSRYLVKRTGEKVFLECVQDMDHENMFWYRQDPGLGLRLIYFSYDVKMKEKGDIPEGYSVSREKKERFSLILESASTNQTSMYLCASSLNQPQHFGDGTRLSIL.